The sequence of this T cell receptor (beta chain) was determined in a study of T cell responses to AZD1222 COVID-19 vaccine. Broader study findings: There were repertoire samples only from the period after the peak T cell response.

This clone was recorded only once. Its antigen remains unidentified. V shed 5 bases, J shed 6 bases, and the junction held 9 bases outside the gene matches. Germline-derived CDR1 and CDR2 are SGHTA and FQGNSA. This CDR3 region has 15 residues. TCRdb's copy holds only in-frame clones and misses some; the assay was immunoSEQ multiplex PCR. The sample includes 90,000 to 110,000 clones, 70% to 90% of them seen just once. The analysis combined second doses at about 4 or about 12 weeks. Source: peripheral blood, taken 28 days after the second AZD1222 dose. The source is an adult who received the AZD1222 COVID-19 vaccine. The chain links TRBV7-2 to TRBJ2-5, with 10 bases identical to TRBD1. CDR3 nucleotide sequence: TGTGCCAGCAGCATGCAGACAGGGGGCCGACAGACCCAGTACTTC. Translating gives CASSMQTGGRQTQYF. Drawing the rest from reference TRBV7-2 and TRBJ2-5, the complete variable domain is GAGVSQSPSNKVTEKGKDVELRCDPISGHTALYWYRQSLGQGLEFLIYFQGNSAPDKSGLPSDRFSAERTGGSVSTLTIQRTQQEDSAVYLCASSMQTGGRQTQYFGPGTRLLVL.